The 8 T cell receptor beta chains reported below all come from one sample, sequenced in a study of vaccination effects on CD4 cells after COVID-19 (dated by TCRdb to between 2021 and 2024). The ViraFEST assay stimulated PBMC with viral peptide pools and then used TCR sequencing to identify antigen-specific CD4+ T cell clonotypes by expansion. After more than nine days of culture, CD4+ T cells were isolated with the EasySep CD4+ T cell isolation kit. Two doses of either the BNT162b2 or the mRNA-1273 mRNA SARS-CoV-2 vaccine were administered to participants. The library came from the immunoSEQ multiplex PCR assay. TCRdb stores this immuneACCESS table with in-frame sequences only. Part of the clones is absent; in the studies checked, under half of the shortfall reflects unresolved V genes, and no reason is known for the rest. The sample includes tens of thousands of clones, with 65% to 80% observed a single time. The ten largest clones add up to about 10% of the sample.

Their cognate antigens are unknown. The sequencing here drew on CD4+ T cells from PBMCs cultured with HCoV-NL63 spike peptides, taken after COVID-19 vaccination. In the paper's terms, the cell subset or site label means: HCoV-NL63 spike overlapping peptide pool stimulation. All receptors come from a human donor who received a COVID-19 vaccine.

This chain uses TRBV4-1 with TRBJ2-3, with 8 nucleotides matching TRBD2. V trimming: 5 bases; J trimming: 2 bases; junction bases outside the gene matches: 15. The CDR3 length is 18 residues. Germline CDR1 reads MGHRA; CDR2 reads YSYEKL. CDR3 protein: CASSARWAKREYTDTQYF. The CDR3 DNA follows: TGCGCCAGCAGCGCCCGTTGGGCGAAGCGGGAGTACACAGATACGCAGTATTTT.

Here the CDR3 reads CASSFRGTNTEAFF. In DNA, the CDR3 is TGTGCCAGCAGCTTTAGGGGAACAAACACTGAAGCTTTCTTT. The rearrangement links TRBV5-5 to TRBJ1-1, with a tentative D call TRBD1 (5 bases). Looked up from germline, CDR1 is SGHKS and CDR2 is YYEKEE (reference sequence). Trimming shortened V by 2 bases and J by 2 bases, and 10 bases separated the two germline ends. The CDR3 loop spans 14 amino acids. The variable domain in full, completed from reference TRBV5-5 and TRBJ1-1, reads DAGVTQSPTHLIKTRGQQVTLRCSPISGHKSVSWYQQVLGQGPQFIFQYYEKEERGRGNFPDRFSARQFPNYSSELNVNALLLGDSALYLCASSFRGTNTEAFFGQGTRLTVV.

The V gene is TRBV29-1, the J gene TRBJ2-3; tentatively, D is TRBD2 (7 bases). Trimming removed 4 bases at V and 3 bases at J, with 11 bases between. This CDR3 is 13 amino acids long. The germline CDR1 and CDR2 sequences are SQVTM and ANQGSEA. The CDR3 DNA reads as TGCAGCGTTGTGGGGGGGCTGACAGATACGCAGTATTTT. This gives the protein CSVVGGLTDTQYF.

The rearrangement links TRBV10-2 to TRBJ1-1, with 9 bases matching TRBD1. This CDR3 spans 18 amino acids. Germline-derived CDR1 and CDR2 are WSHSY and SAAADI. Trimming removed 6 bases from V and 1 base from J; junction bases left unmatched: 15. This CDR3 reads CASRSGHRGLSKNTEAFF. CDR3 sequence (DNA): TGCGCCAGCAGGAGCGGTCACAGGGGGCTCTCCAAGAACACTGAAGCTTTCTTT.

V and J are TRBV4-1 and TRBJ1-2; tentative D call: TRBD1 (5 bases). V was cut by 1 base and J by 7 bases, with 16 bases left in between. Germline CDR1 and CDR2: MGHRA and YSYEKL. This CDR3 region has 15 residues. CDR3 region: CASSQGVSGGFGYTF. CDR3 coding DNA: TGCGCCAGCAGCCAAGGGGTTTCGGGGGGTTTTGGCTACACCTTC.

The rearrangement links TRBV19 to TRBJ1-1, with unresolved D. Per germline, CDR1 LNHDA and CDR2 SQIVND (reference sequence). V dropped 6 bases and J dropped 3 bases, with 11 bases sitting between them. CDR3 length: 13 amino acids. This chain's CDR3 is CASRGAGYTEAFF. CDR3 coding DNA: TGTGCCAGTAGGGGCGCGGGGTACACTGAAGCTTTCTTT.

The chain is built from TRBV2 and TRBJ2-1; D is unclear. From germline, CDR1 is SNHLY and CDR2 FYNNEI. This CDR3 is 13 amino acids long. The ends were cut back, 0 bases at V and 10 bases at J, with 10 bases in the middle. The CDR3 region has the DNA TGTGCCAGCAGTGAAGCGCTTCTGGAGGAGCAGTTCTTC. It codes for CASSEALLEEQFF.

This chain connects TRBV10-3 to TRBJ1-5, with no clear D. Germline V lookup: CDR1 ENHRY, CDR2 SYGVKD. V gave up 4 bases and J gave up 0 bases, with 4 bases separating them. This CDR3 is built from 13 residues. CDR3 DNA: TGTGCCATCAGTGTCTATAGCAATCAGCCCCAGCATTTT. This sequence encodes CAISVYSNQPQHF.